This T cell receptor beta chain came from a study of long-term antiretroviral therapy in people with HIV. General study points: Clones showing expansion before ART dominated the repertoire at all time points. Despite increasing after ART, diversity remained lower than that of transplant donor controls.

About this clone itself: Its specificity is not known.

The run of the v3.0 immunoSEQ assay was at survey level. Sequencing was directed toward about 35,000-50,000 T-cell genomes in each sample. TCRdb's copy holds only in-frame clones and misses some; the assay was immunoSEQ multiplex PCR. The sample includes some 11,000 clones, about 83% seen only once; the top ten take roughly 16%. The samples comprised 1-10 million cryopreserved PBMC ahead of DNA extraction. Trimming removed 1 base at V and 7 bases at J, with 9 bases between. In germline, CDR1 is SGHDT, CDR2 YYEEEE. This CDR3 comprises 14 residues. V usage is TRBV5-6 and J usage is TRBJ1-6; no clear D. This sequence was found in a man aged 35 to 55 with HIV. Source: unsorted PBMCs, taken 3.4 years after starting antiretroviral therapy. The CDR3 loop is CASSLWSANSPLHF. DNA of the CDR3: TGTGCCAGCAGCTTGTGGTCGGCGAATTCACCCCTCCACTTT.